These 2 T cell receptor beta chains came from one sample sequenced in a study of blood T cell repertoires in COVID-19. Sequencing used immunoSEQ multiplex PCR; TCRdb keeps in-frame clones, though not all of them. The repertoire has 45,000 to 50,000 clones, roughly nine tenths of them found once; the top ten carry roughly 9.2%. The sample taken for sequencing was peripheral blood. The receptors derive from a human donor in a cohort sampled during active COVID-19.

The rearrangement joins TRBV6-4 to TRBJ1-6; TRBD1 is a possible D gene (5 bases). The CDR3 consists of 17 residues. Germline CDR1 and CDR2: MRHNA and SNTAGT. V lost 0 bases, J lost 3 bases, and 12 bases lay in between. The CDR3 region has the DNA TGTGCCAGCAGTGACTCGAGTCGGGGGATCTATAATTCACCCCTCCACTTT. Translation: CASSDSSRGIYNSPLHF.

The chain is built from TRBV6-5 and TRBJ1-4; no clear D. Germline V CDR1 and CDR2: MNHEY, SVGAGI. This CDR3 contains 14 residues. V shed 5 bases and J shed 0 bases, with 7 bases lying between them. CDR3 protein: CASSLYTTNEKLFF. In nucleotides, the CDR3 is TGTGCCAGCAGTCTGTACACAACTAATGAAAAACTGTTTTTT.